A selection of T cell receptor beta chains follows, all from one sample in a study of early T cells in non-severe SARS-CoV-2 infection. TCRdb reanalysed the 5' RACE reads using MiXCR and keeps one entry per CDR3 protein. The sample carries tens of thousands of distinct CDR3 sequences, approximately 12% recorded once. The specimen sequenced was whole blood. The receptors were sampled from an adult who was a healthcare worker with PCR-confirmed SARS-CoV-2 infection or an uninfected control (not recorded which). Each CDR3 is given with its conserved first and last residue. Each record gives: V gene, clone size, J gene, D gene, CDR3 DNA, CDR3 protein. A D gene is named only where the DNA matches it firmly. Where a row states a size, it is once, few, many or the class of an expanded clone; other rows omit it.

v_call: TRBV6-5
clone_size: many
j_call: TRBJ1-1
d_call: NA
cdr3_nt: TGTGCCAGCAGTTACTCTCAGTGGAACACTGAAGCTTTCTTT
cdr3_aa: CASSYSQWNTEAFF

v_call: TRBV12-3/TRBV12-4
clone_size: NA
j_call: TRBJ1-1
d_call: NA
cdr3_nt: TGTGCCAGCAGTGGGAGGTCGAACACTGAAGCTTTCTTT
cdr3_aa: CASSGRSNTEAFF

v_call: TRBV5-6
clone_size: many
j_call: TRBJ2-1
d_call: TRBD2
cdr3_nt: TGTGCCAGCAGCTATGGGACTACGAATGAGCAGTTCTTC
cdr3_aa: CASSYGTTNEQFF

v_call: TRBV9
clone_size: many
j_call: TRBJ1-6
d_call: NA
cdr3_nt: TGTGCCAGCAGCGAGGGGGACCTAAATTCACCCCTCCACTTT
cdr3_aa: CASSEGDLNSPLHF

v_call: TRBV20-1
clone_size: once
j_call: TRBJ1-4
d_call: TRBD1
cdr3_nt: TGCAGTGCTATAGGACAGGGGGCGGCTAATGAAAAACTGTTTTTT
cdr3_aa: CSAIGQGAANEKLFF

v_call: TRBV12-3/TRBV12-4
clone_size: NA
j_call: TRBJ1-5
d_call: TRBD1
cdr3_nt: TGTGCCAGCAGTGCAGACAGGGGACAGCCCCAGCATTTT
cdr3_aa: CASSADRGQPQHF

v_call: TRBV2
clone_size: many
j_call: TRBJ1-6
d_call: TRBD1
cdr3_nt: TGTGCCAGCAGTGAGGCGCAGGGGGCAGGGTCACCCCTCCACTTT
cdr3_aa: CASSEAQGAGSPLHF

v_call: TRBV12-3/TRBV12-4
clone_size: many
j_call: TRBJ1-2
d_call: TRBD1
cdr3_nt: TGTGCCAGCAGTTTAGCGCATGGACAGGGGGCTAAAGGCTACACCTTC
cdr3_aa: CASSLAHGQGAKGYTF

v_call: TRBV6-1
clone_size: medium-sized
j_call: TRBJ2-7
d_call: NA
cdr3_nt: TGTGCCAGCAGCCAGGACAGAACGGCCTCCTACGAGCAGTACTTC
cdr3_aa: CASSQDRTASYEQYF

v_call: TRBV14
clone_size: many
j_call: TRBJ2-5
d_call: NA
cdr3_nt: TGTGCCAGCAGCCAAGCTTCGGCAGACCAAGAGACCCAGTACTTC
cdr3_aa: CASSQASADQETQYF

v_call: TRBV29-1
clone_size: NA
j_call: TRBJ2-1
d_call: NA
cdr3_nt: TGCAGCGTTCGGGGCCTTAGCTCCTACAATGAGCAGTTCTTC
cdr3_aa: CSVRGLSSYNEQFF

v_call: TRBV7-9
clone_size: NA
j_call: TRBJ2-1
d_call: TRBD2
cdr3_nt: TGTGCCAGCAGCCACTCTAGCGGGGGCGACTACAATGAGCAGTTCTTC
cdr3_aa: CASSHSSGGDYNEQFF

v_call: TRBV3-1
clone_size: many
j_call: TRBJ2-7
d_call: NA
cdr3_nt: TGTGCCAGCAGCCCCACCTTAGGCTTATCATCTAACGAGCAGTACTTC
cdr3_aa: CASSPTLGLSSNEQYF

v_call: TRBV29-1
clone_size: few
j_call: TRBJ2-1
d_call: NA
cdr3_nt: TGCAGCGTTGGCTGGGAATTCAGTGAGCAGTTCTTC
cdr3_aa: CSVGWEFSEQFF

v_call: TRBV20-1
clone_size: many
j_call: TRBJ2-7
d_call: TRBD1
cdr3_nt: TGCAGTGCTAGAGATCTAGGACAGGGGGGCTACGAGCAGTACTTC
cdr3_aa: CSARDLGQGGYEQYF

v_call: TRBV29-1
clone_size: many
j_call: TRBJ2-1
d_call: TRBD2
cdr3_nt: TGCAGCGTCTGGGGGGGACCTACTTTCAATGAGCAGTTCTTC
cdr3_aa: CSVWGGPTFNEQFF

v_call: TRBV27
clone_size: many
j_call: TRBJ1-1
d_call: TRBD1
cdr3_nt: TGTGCCAGCAAAGACAGGGCCTGGACTGAAGCTTTCTTT
cdr3_aa: CASKDRAWTEAFF

v_call: TRBV7-9
clone_size: many
j_call: TRBJ1-1
d_call: TRBD1
cdr3_nt: TGTGCCAGCAGCCTGGGACAGGGGGGGAACACTGAAGCTTTCTTT
cdr3_aa: CASSLGQGGNTEAFF

v_call: TRBV29-1
clone_size: many
j_call: TRBJ2-1
d_call: NA
cdr3_nt: TGCAGCGTTGCCAGCGACAGAGCCTACAATGAGCAGTTCTTC
cdr3_aa: CSVASDRAYNEQFF

v_call: TRBV7-9
clone_size: many
j_call: TRBJ1-1
d_call: NA
cdr3_nt: TGTGCCAGCAGCTTAGAGGAGAACACTGAAGCTTTCTTT
cdr3_aa: CASSLEENTEAFF

v_call: TRBV5-6
clone_size: many
j_call: TRBJ2-3
d_call: TRBD1
cdr3_nt: TGTGCCAGCAGCTCGACAGGGTTCACAGATACGCAGTATTTT
cdr3_aa: CASSSTGFTDTQYF

v_call: TRBV9
clone_size: NA
j_call: TRBJ1-2
d_call: NA
cdr3_nt: TGTGCCAGCAGGGGGGACCTTATCCACGATGGCTACACCTTC
cdr3_aa: CASRGDLIHDGYTF

v_call: TRBV12-3/TRBV12-4
clone_size: many
j_call: TRBJ2-1
d_call: NA
cdr3_nt: TGTGCCAGCAGTTCCCAACTAGGGAATGAGCAGTTCTTC
cdr3_aa: CASSSQLGNEQFF

v_call: TRBV7-4
clone_size: many
j_call: TRBJ1-5
d_call: NA
cdr3_nt: TGTGCCAGCAGCTCCTGCTGGGCAGGGTGGGATCAGCCCCAGCATTTT
cdr3_aa: CASSSCWAGWDQPQHF

v_call: TRBV10-3
clone_size: NA
j_call: TRBJ2-5
d_call: NA
cdr3_nt: TGTGCCATCAGTGATGGGGTCCCCGAGACCCAGTACTTC
cdr3_aa: CAISDGVPETQYF

v_call: TRBV9
clone_size: NA
j_call: TRBJ2-1
d_call: TRBD2
cdr3_nt: TGTGCCAGCAGCGTACGGACTAGCGGTAGCTCCTACAATGAGCAGTTCTTC
cdr3_aa: CASSVRTSGSSYNEQFF

v_call: TRBV20-1
clone_size: many
j_call: TRBJ2-1
d_call: TRBD1
cdr3_nt: TGCAGTGCTCCCACCGGGACAGGAGGTTACAATGAGCAGTTCTTC
cdr3_aa: CSAPTGTGGYNEQFF

v_call: TRBV15
clone_size: many
j_call: TRBJ1-2
d_call: NA
cdr3_nt: TGTGCCACCAGCAGAGATATGGCTTTAGGCCGGGGCTACACCTTC
cdr3_aa: CATSRDMALGRGYTF

v_call: TRBV7-9
clone_size: many
j_call: TRBJ1-5
d_call: TRBD1
cdr3_nt: TGTGCCAGCAGCTTAGCAGGGGGCGATGGAAATCAGCCCCAGCATTTT
cdr3_aa: CASSLAGGDGNQPQHF

v_call: TRBV29-1
clone_size: many
j_call: TRBJ1-2
d_call: NA
cdr3_nt: TGCAGCGTCGAAAAAACTACCTCGAGGGGCTACACCTTC
cdr3_aa: CSVEKTTSRGYTF

v_call: TRBV7-6
clone_size: many
j_call: TRBJ1-6
d_call: NA
cdr3_nt: TGTGCCAGCAGCTTAGGGAAAGCCTCACCCCTCCACTTT
cdr3_aa: CASSLGKASPLHF

v_call: TRBV12-3/TRBV12-4
clone_size: NA
j_call: TRBJ2-1
d_call: NA
cdr3_nt: TGTGCCAGCAGTTTGGAACGGGGAGAGCAGTTCTTC
cdr3_aa: CASSLERGEQFF

v_call: TRBV6-6
clone_size: many
j_call: TRBJ1-5
d_call: TRBD1
cdr3_nt: TGTGCCAGCAGTTACTCCTGGGTGACAGGGGAAGGCAATCAGCCCCAGCATTTT
cdr3_aa: CASSYSWVTGEGNQPQHF

v_call: TRBV14
clone_size: many
j_call: TRBJ2-1
d_call: TRBD2
cdr3_nt: TGTGCCAGCAGCCAGGCGGGAGGGCCCTACAATGAGCAGTTCTTC
cdr3_aa: CASSQAGGPYNEQFF

v_call: TRBV20-1
clone_size: NA
j_call: TRBJ2-3
d_call: TRBD2
cdr3_nt: TGCAGTGCTAGAGCATATTTTGGCGGGGGGACAGATACGCAGTATTTT
cdr3_aa: CSARAYFGGGTDTQYF

v_call: TRBV11-2
clone_size: many
j_call: TRBJ2-1
d_call: TRBD1
cdr3_nt: TGTGCCAGCAGCTTAGTCCCCGCGGGACAGGGCACCTACAATGAGCAGTTCTTC
cdr3_aa: CASSLVPAGQGTYNEQFF

v_call: TRBV9
clone_size: NA
j_call: TRBJ1-2
d_call: NA
cdr3_nt: TGTGCCAGCAGTGCCCCCGGTAACTATGGCTACACCTTC
cdr3_aa: CASSAPGNYGYTF

v_call: TRBV29-1
clone_size: many
j_call: TRBJ2-5
d_call: NA
cdr3_nt: TGCAGCGTTGATGAAACAGGGAGGACCCAGTACTTC
cdr3_aa: CSVDETGRTQYF

v_call: TRBV2
clone_size: few
j_call: TRBJ1-1
d_call: NA
cdr3_nt: TGTGCCAGCAGTGAGAATCTAAGCACTGAAGCTTTCTTT
cdr3_aa: CASSENLSTEAFF

v_call: TRBV15
clone_size: NA
j_call: TRBJ1-1
d_call: NA
cdr3_nt: TGTGCCACCAGCACGGGGACGGGGAACACTGAAGCTTTCTTT
cdr3_aa: CATSTGTGNTEAFF

v_call: TRBV28
clone_size: many
j_call: TRBJ2-1
d_call: TRBD2
cdr3_nt: TGTGCCAGCAGTCGGCGGGAGGGCCCCTACAATGAGCAGTTCTTC
cdr3_aa: CASSRREGPYNEQFF

v_call: TRBV10-2
clone_size: NA
j_call: TRBJ2-7
d_call: TRBD1
cdr3_nt: TGCGCCACCCGGACAGGCTCCTACGAGCAGTACTTC
cdr3_aa: CATRTGSYEQYF

v_call: TRBV27
clone_size: few
j_call: TRBJ2-2
d_call: NA
cdr3_nt: TGTGCCAGCAGTCCCCCCCGGGGGCTTAACACCGGGGAGCTGTTTTTT
cdr3_aa: CASSPPRGLNTGELFF

v_call: TRBV27
clone_size: many
j_call: TRBJ2-7
d_call: NA
cdr3_nt: TGTGCCAGCAGTTTATATTTTGGGGACGAGCAGTACTTC
cdr3_aa: CASSLYFGDEQYF

v_call: TRBV6-2/TRBV6-3
clone_size: many
j_call: TRBJ1-5
d_call: NA
cdr3_nt: TGTGCCAGCAGCCCCGACAGAGTGAGACAGCCCCAGCATTTT
cdr3_aa: CASSPDRVRQPQHF

v_call: TRBV28
clone_size: NA
j_call: TRBJ1-1
d_call: NA
cdr3_nt: TGTGCCAGCAGTTTAGCGCGATGGGGGGCAGGCACTGAAGCTTTCTTT
cdr3_aa: CASSLARWGAGTEAFF

v_call: TRBV7-9
clone_size: many
j_call: TRBJ1-4
d_call: TRBD1
cdr3_nt: TGTGCCAGCAGCCATGGGGACAGGGACTACGAAAAACTGTTTTTT
cdr3_aa: CASSHGDRDYEKLFF

v_call: TRBV5-5
clone_size: few
j_call: TRBJ2-1
d_call: NA
cdr3_nt: TGTGCCAGCAGCTTCTTCCCCCTGAATGAGCAGTTCTTC
cdr3_aa: CASSFFPLNEQFF

v_call: TRBV11-2
clone_size: many
j_call: TRBJ2-3
d_call: NA
cdr3_nt: TGTGCCAGCAGCTCTCGGGACTTTAGCACAGATACGCAGTATTTT
cdr3_aa: CASSSRDFSTDTQYF

v_call: TRBV5-5
clone_size: many
j_call: TRBJ2-1
d_call: NA
cdr3_nt: TGTGCCAGCAGCTTGATGCGAGAGCAGTTCTTC
cdr3_aa: CASSLMREQFF

v_call: TRBV9
clone_size: many
j_call: TRBJ2-7
d_call: NA
cdr3_nt: TGTGCCAGCAGCTCAAGGACAGAGCCCTACGAGCAGTACTTC
cdr3_aa: CASSSRTEPYEQYF

v_call: TRBV6-1
clone_size: NA
j_call: TRBJ1-4
d_call: TRBD1
cdr3_nt: TGTGCCAGCAGTGGAGCCCGGGACAGGGTGGCAAAACTGTTTTTT
cdr3_aa: CASSGARDRVAKLFF

v_call: TRBV7-9
clone_size: many
j_call: TRBJ1-5
d_call: NA
cdr3_nt: TGTGCCAGCAGCTTAGGTAATCAGCCCCAGCATTTT
cdr3_aa: CASSLGNQPQHF

v_call: TRBV12-3/TRBV12-4
clone_size: few
j_call: TRBJ2-3
d_call: NA
cdr3_nt: TGTGCCAGCAGCCAACGCACAGATACGCAGTATTTT
cdr3_aa: CASSQRTDTQYF

v_call: TRBV29-1
clone_size: NA
j_call: TRBJ2-2
d_call: NA
cdr3_nt: TGCAGCGTTGGAAGACAGCTCACCGGGGAGCTGTTTTTT
cdr3_aa: CSVGRQLTGELFF

v_call: TRBV29-1
clone_size: NA
j_call: TRBJ1-1
d_call: NA
cdr3_nt: TGCAGCGAGCCCAGCCCGGGCGGGCAGGGCAATACTGAAGCTTTCTTT
cdr3_aa: CSEPSPGGQGNTEAFF